The 30 T cell receptor beta chains below were found in one sample sequenced in a study of blood T cell repertoires in COVID-19. The table came from immunoSEQ multiplex PCR; TCRdb's copy has only in-frame clones and leaves some out. This sample has roughly 300,000 clones, with approximately 81% found just once. Sequenced material: PBMCs or T cells enriched from blood (not recorded which). These receptors all stem from a woman in her forties or fifties who had recovered from COVID-19.

This sequence joins TRBV12-3 or TRBV12-4 and TRBJ1-1; no clear D gene. This CDR3 region has 13 residues. Between the trimmed V and J ends, which lost 8 bases and 1 base, there was a span of 11 bases. The CDR3 coding sequence is TGTGCCAGCCGAAGACTGGGGAACACTGAAGCTTTCTTT. Its protein product is CASRRLGNTEAFF.

The chain couples TRBV5-6 to TRBJ1-6; 8 bases fit TRBD1. This CDR3 has 16 residues. Germline CDR1 and CDR2: SGHDT and YYEEEE. Trimming removed 0 bases from V and 8 bases from J; junction bases left unmatched: 7. CDR3 in DNA: TGTGCCAGCAGCTTGGGGACAGGGCTGGTGGATTCACCCCTCCACTTT. Its translation is CASSLGTGLVDSPLHF.

The V gene is TRBV11-2, the J gene TRBJ2-1; tentatively, D is TRBD1 (6 bases). CDR1 is SGHAT, CDR2 FQNNGV, per germline. The CDR3 loop spans 12 amino acids. The V end lost 5 bases, the J end lost 5 bases, and 7 bases lay between the germline ends. The CDR3 reads CASSRQDNEQFF. The CDR3 region has the DNA TGTGCCAGCAGCAGACAGGACAATGAGCAGTTCTTC.

CDR3 bases: TGTGCCAGCAGCCGCAGCGGCCGCTACGAGCAGTACTTC. It translates to CASSRSGRYEQYF. This chain connects TRBV27 to TRBJ2-7; TRBD2 might be the D (5 bases). Per the germline V gene, CDR1 is MNHEY and CDR2 is SMNVEV (reference sequence). The CDR3 contains 13 residues. Trimming pared 6 bases from V and 3 bases from J, leaving 12 bases between.

The chain has TRBV5-4 and TRBJ1-2; 7 bases fit TRBD1. The CDR3 sequence is 17 residues long. Germline CDR1 SGHNT, CDR2 YYREEE (reference sequence). J was trimmed by 2 bases and V by 4 bases; bases with no gene match: 14. Written as DNA, the CDR3 is TGTGCCAGCAGCCGAGGGAAAGGACAGGTCGGGAACTATGGCTACACCTTC. Translated, it gives CASSRGKGQVGNYGYTF.

The J gene is TRBJ2-7, the V gene TRBV28, with TRBD2 matching 8 bases. Germline V CDR1 and CDR2: MDHEN, SYDVKM. This CDR3 contains 15 residues. The V segment lost 5 bases and the J segment 1 base; nucleotides outside the gene matches: 7. This CDR3 reads CASSPGTSSSYEQYF. In nucleotides, the CDR3 is TGTGCCAGCAGTCCCGGGACTAGTAGTTCCTACGAGCAGTACTTC.

This chain connects TRBV7-9 to TRBJ1-1; D is possibly TRBD1 (5 bases). V dropped 4 bases and J dropped 4 bases, with 13 bases sitting between them. The CDR3 extends over 14 amino acids. Germline loops: CDR1 SEHNR, CDR2 FQNEAQ (reference sequence). CDR3 bases: TGTGCCAGCAGCTCCACGGGGGGGGGCACTGAAGCTTTCTTT. Amino acids: CASSSTGGGTEAFF.

The chain has TRBV15 and TRBJ2-1; 7 positions match TRBD2. CDR1 and CDR2 from the germline V gene are LNHNV and YYDKDF (reference sequence). The CDR3 sequence is 16 residues long. The ends lost 0 bases at V and 2 bases at J; junction bases unmatched: 4. The CDR3 reads CATSRERELTYNEQFF. The CDR3 coding sequence is TGTGCCACCAGCAGAGAGCGGGAGTTGACCTACAATGAGCAGTTCTTC.

This chain connects TRBV19 to TRBJ2-5, with 8 bases that match TRBD2. The CDR3 has 15 residues. The germline V gene encodes CDR1 LNHDA and CDR2 SQIVND (reference sequence). Losses at the gene ends were 5 bases for V and 3 bases for J; bases not matched to a gene: 8. The DNA of the CDR3 is TGTGCCAGTAGTGGGTTGGGGACTAGAAAAGAGACCCAGTACTTC. It is translated as CASSGLGTRKETQYF.

The CDR3 protein is CASSPSNRGLINYGYTF. DNA of the CDR3: TGTGCCAGCTCACCTAGTAACAGGGGACTGATCAACTATGGCTACACCTTC. The chain joins TRBV18 to TRBJ1-2; TRBD1 matches at 7 bases. From germline, CDR1 is KGHSH and CDR2 LQKENI. Trimming cost V 3 bases and J 2 bases; bases outside gene matches: 12. This CDR3 is 17 amino acids long.

The genes are TRBV6-1 and TRBJ1-1, with D possibly TRBD1 on 5 matching bases. There are 16 residues in the CDR3. Trimming left V 1 base short and J 4 bases short, with 16 bases between. Germline V gene sequence: CDR1 MNHNS, CDR2 SASEGT. Here the CDR3 reads CASSEGRWGRRTEAFF. CDR3 coding DNA: TGTGCCAGCAGTGAAGGGCGGTGGGGCAGACGCACTGAAGCTTTCTTT.

The rearrangement joins TRBV28 to TRBJ1-4, with 9 nucleotides matching TRBD1. This CDR3 is built from 15 residues. J lost 5 bases, V lost 6 bases, and 7 bases had no gene match. From germline, CDR1 is MDHEN and CDR2 SYDVKM. The CDR3 nucleotides are TGTGCCAGCAGCCACCAGACAGGGGGGAATGAAAAACTGTTTTTT. Protein sequence: CASSHQTGGNEKLFF.

This clone was recorded many times. The same CDR3 is also encoded by other DNA sequences in this sample. The genes are TRBV6-1 and TRBJ2-5; TRBD2 matches 12 bases. Germline CDR1 MNHNS, CDR2 SASEGT. This CDR3 spans 15 amino acids. V shed 2 bases and J 2 bases; nucleotides not matched to a gene: 0. This CDR3 is CASSELAGGQETQYF. DNA for the CDR3: TGTGCCAGCAGTGAACTAGCGGGGGGGCAAGAGACCCAGTACTTC.

The rearrangement links TRBV7-9 to TRBJ2-1; D uncertain. Germline V gene sequence: CDR1 SEHNR, CDR2 FQNEAQ (reference sequence). This CDR3 has 14 amino acids. Trimming removed 2 bases from V and 8 bases from J, with 13 bases in between. The CDR3 DNA sequence: TGTGCCAGCAGCTTATCCGGGTATGTCGATGAGCAGTTCTTC. It encodes CASSLSGYVDEQFF.

The rearrangement joins TRBV2 to TRBJ2-2; no firm D call. Germline lookup yields CDR1 SNHLY and CDR2 FYNNEI. The CDR3 covers 16 residues. V lost 4 bases and J 0 bases, leaving 12 bases between the germline ends. CDR3 in DNA: TGTGCCAGCAGTGTTCTTGGAGCCGCGAACACCGGGGAGCTGTTTTTT. Protein product: CASSVLGAANTGELFF. The full variable domain, its missing parts supplied by reference TRBV2 and TRBJ2-2, is EPEVTQTPSHQVTQMGQEVILRCVPISNHLYFYWYRQILGQKVEFLVSFYNNEISEKSEIFDDQFSVERPDGSNFTLKIRSTKLEDSAMYFCASSVLGAANTGELFFGEGSRLTVL.

The rearrangement uses TRBV18 and TRBJ2-7; perhaps TRBD1 as D (6 bases). The CDR3 length is 14 residues. Trimming left V 3 bases short and J 0 bases short, with 9 bases between. CDR1 and CDR2 (germline): KGHSH, LQKENI. The CDR3 region is CASSPRDISYEQYF. The CDR3, as DNA: TGTGCCAGCTCACCCCGGGACATCTCCTACGAGCAGTACTTC. Based on the CDR3 plus reference TRBV18 and TRBJ2-7, the full variable domain is NAGVMQNPRHLVRRRGQEARLRCSPMKGHSHVYWYRQLPEEGLKFMVYLQKENIIDESGMPKERFSAEFPKEGPSILRIQQVVRGDSAAYFCASSPRDISYEQYFGPGTRLTVT.

The V gene is TRBV5-4, the J gene TRBJ2-2, with 7 bases lining up with TRBD2. With 2 bases clipped from V and 5 bases from J, the junction kept 6 bases outside the gene matches. CDR3 length equals 15 residues. Germline CDR1 and CDR2: SGHNT and YYREEE (reference sequence). The CDR3 here is CASSLIAGQTGELFF. The CDR3 DNA follows: TGTGCCAGCAGCTTAATAGCGGGCCAAACCGGGGAGCTGTTTTTT.

This sequence joins TRBV29-1 and TRBJ1-3; D is uncertain. Germline values: CDR1 SQVTM, CDR2 ANQGSEA. This CDR3 has 12 residues. Trimming removed 4 bases at V and 8 bases at J, with 12 bases between. Here the CDR3 reads CSVVSAADTIYF. The CDR3 coding sequence is TGCAGCGTTGTGAGTGCCGCGGACACCATATATTTT.

The V call is TRBV30, the J call TRBJ2-7; a weak D match, TRBD2 (5 bases). There are 12 residues in the CDR3. With 1 base removed from V and 6 bases from J, the gap between germline ends came to 10 bases. Germline values: CDR1 GTSNPN, CDR2 SVGIG (reference sequence). CDR3 nucleotides: TGTGCCTGGAGTGCCTCTAGCTTCGAGCAGTACTTC. Amino acid sequence: CAWSASSFEQYF.

In this sample, this clone turned up once. The genes are TRBV19 and TRBJ2-3, with 9 positions matching TRBD1. The CDR3 is 14 amino acids. The V segment lost 6 bases and the J segment 4 bases; nucleotides outside the gene matches: 5. From germline, CDR1 is LNHDA and CDR2 SQIVND (reference sequence). As DNA, the CDR3 is TGTGCCAGTAGCGGGACAGGGTGGGCAGATACGCAGTATTTT. Its protein product is CASSGTGWADTQYF.

The J gene is TRBJ2-7, the V gene TRBV30, with D perhaps matching TRBD2 (6 bases). The V gene's germline CDR1 is GTSNPN and CDR2 SVGIG (reference sequence). Trimming cost V 6 bases and J 5 bases, with 8 bases left between them. CDR3 length: 10 residues. Here the CDR3 reads CACGGNEQYF. Written as DNA, the CDR3 is TGTGCCTGTGGCGGGAACGAGCAGTACTTC.

This chain uses TRBV11-2 with TRBJ1-1; 8 bases match TRBD1. CDR1 SGHAT and CDR2 FQNNGV come from the germline V gene. The CDR3 length is 14 residues. The junction had 6 bases not matched to a gene; V was cut back by 5 bases and J by 4 bases. The CDR3 spells CASSPHTGGTEAFF. CDR3 sequence (DNA): TGTGCCAGCAGCCCCCACACAGGGGGCACTGAAGCTTTCTTT.

This chain joins TRBV19 and TRBJ2-3, with TRBD2 matching 8 bases. CDR3 length equals 15 residues. V shed 3 bases, J shed 1 base, and the junction held 3 bases outside the gene matches. CDR1 is LNHDA and CDR2 is SQIVND in the germline V gene (reference sequence). The CDR3 spells CASSILLAGTDTQYF. CDR3 in DNA: TGTGCCAGTAGTATTTTACTAGCGGGCACAGATACGCAGTATTTT.

This chain joins TRBV24-1 and TRBJ1-5; D is unclear. The CDR3 is made up of 13 amino acids. Looked up from germline, CDR1 is KGHDR and CDR2 is SFDVKD. Trimming shortened V by 5 bases and J by 0 bases, and 4 bases separated the two germline ends. DNA of the CDR3: TGTGCCACCAGTGGCTATAGCAATCAGCCCCAGCATTTT. As protein: CATSGYSNQPQHF.

This chain links TRBV10-3 with TRBJ2-7; the D gene is possibly TRBD2 (5 bases). V was pared by 11 bases and J by 6 bases, with 14 bases between. The CDR3 length is 11 residues. Germline V gene sequence: CDR1 ENHRY, CDR2 SYGVKD. The CDR3 reads CAVSGGSEQYF. The CDR3 bases are TGTGCCGTCTCGGGTGGGAGCGAGCAGTACTTC.

V and J are TRBV5-4 and TRBJ1-2; D gene unclear. The ends were cut back, 4 bases at V and 4 bases at J, with 14 bases in the middle. From germline, CDR1 is SGHNT and CDR2 YYREEE (reference sequence). The CDR3 loop spans 14 amino acids. The CDR3 reads CASSPRGGFYGYTF. CDR3 in DNA: TGTGCCAGCAGCCCCCGAGGCGGATTCTATGGCTACACCTTC.

The chain joins TRBV6-5 to TRBJ2-2, with D unclear. CDR3 length equals 14 residues. The V and J ends lost 6 bases and 4 bases respectively, with 12 bases between them. Germline loops: CDR1 MNHEY, CDR2 SVGAGI. This CDR3 reads CASSIRDSTGELFF. As DNA, the CDR3 is TGTGCCAGCAGCATAAGAGATTCCACCGGGGAGCTGTTTTTT.

This clone has just a few counts. CDR3 DNA sequence: TGTGCCAGCAGTACTCTGGGGGGGCATGTTGAGACCCAGTACTTC. The encoded protein is CASSTLGGHVETQYF. The V and J genes are TRBV5-4 and TRBJ2-5; a possible D gene is TRBD2 (7 bases). The germline V and J ends were trimmed by 5 bases and 5 bases, with 19 bases remaining between them. Germline-derived CDR1 and CDR2 are SGHNT and YYREEE (reference sequence). The CDR3 contains 15 residues.

The chain couples TRBV30 to TRBJ1-4, with 10 bases fitting TRBD1. The CDR3 covers 14 residues. From germline, CDR1 is GTSNPN and CDR2 SVGIG (reference sequence). V gave up 2 bases and J gave up 8 bases; unmatched junction bases: 5. DNA for the CDR3: TGTGCCTGGAGTTCCGGACAGGGGGACGAAAAACTGTTTTTT. It is translated as CAWSSGQGDEKLFF.

V and J are TRBV10-3 and TRBJ2-7; tentatively, D is TRBD2 (5 bases). Trimming shortened V by 2 bases and J by 3 bases, and 11 bases separated the two germline ends. This CDR3 region has 14 residues. CDR1 is ENHRY, CDR2 SYGVKD, per germline. CDR3 residues: CAISERERYYEQYF. The CDR3 DNA reads as TGTGCCATCAGTGAGCGGGAAAGATACTACGAGCAGTACTTC.